This T cell receptor beta chain was documented in a study of T cell responses to AZD1222 COVID-19 vaccine. Study-level background: Whether given at about 4 or about 12 weeks, second doses were pooled.

Findings and caveats of the study: Within unmutated variant regions lay the reported targets of nearly half of spike-specific TCRs.

From germline, CDR1 is SNHLY and CDR2 FYNNEI. The CDR3 consists of 14 residues. Trimming stripped 0 bases from V and 7 bases from J, with 12 bases between. This clone has just one count. Its antigen is currently unknown. Method: immunoSEQ multiplex PCR; TCRdb's copy keeps in-frame clones and lacks some. The table shows about 120,000 clones, with over 80% occurring only once. This TCR derives from an adult in good health. The gene calls are TRBV2 and TRBJ1-2; maybe TRBD1 (5 bases). This specimen was peripheral blood, taken on day 0 of AZD1222 vaccination. The CDR3 loop is CASSEARGASGYTF. CDR3 sequence (DNA): TGTGCCAGCAGTGAAGCGCGAGGGGCGAGTGGCTACACCTTC.